This T cell receptor (beta chain) was found in a study of molecular identifiers for immune sequencing clone quantification. Study conclusions and caveats: Identical TCR molecules sharing a barcode could underestimate highly expanded clone sizes. Effector cells kept over 98% of their molecules in clones above 20 RNA copies, while naive cells kept under 1% there.

Trimming cost V 1 base and J 5 bases, with 8 bases left between them. CDR1 DFQATT and CDR2 SNEGSKA come from the germline V gene (reference sequence). The CDR3 extends over 13 amino acids. Bulk TCR libraries were made with methods that had been previously described and with listed TCR primers. TCRdb passed the PCR reads through MiXCR, listing each CDR3 protein once. The sample yields a few hundred thousand distinct CDR3 sequences, about a quarter seen once. Naive CD8 T cells were sorted, and the gate applied was CD8+CD4-CCR7+CD45RA+. This clonotype was seen repeatedly, ten times or more. Antigen unknown.

The sequencing input was naive CD8+ T cells from blood, with Jurkat cell RNA spiked in. Noted subset: FACS-sorted CD8+CD4-CCR7+CD45RA+ naive T cells. The rearrangement uses TRBV20-1 and TRBJ2-2; D is unclear. The clonotype originates from a human donor in good health. Some libraries in this study had Jurkat cell RNA spiked in. CDR3 in DNA: TGCAGTGCTAGAGGGTTGGGTACCGGGGAGCTGTTTTTT. It encodes CSARGLGTGELFF.